These T cell receptor beta chains were read from a single sample in a study of blood T cell repertoires in COVID-19. Generated by immunoSEQ multiplex PCR, the TCRdb table keeps only in-frame clones and is missing some. The sample has about 110,000 clones, about 80% seen once. The sample comprised peripheral blood. The receptor source for this set is a woman in her forties or fifties with acute or convalescent COVID-19. CDR3s include the opening cysteine and the closing phenylalanine or tryptophan. D genes are given only for firm matches. Clone size is given for some rows only: seen once, a few or many times, or a class if the clone is expanded.

d_gene: TRBD1
v_gene: TRBV14
j_gene: TRBJ2-5
abundance: NA
CDR3nt: TGTGCCAGCAGCCAAAACAGGGGGCGAGGGGAGACCCAGTACTTC
CDR3aa: CASSQNRGRGETQYF

d_gene: TRBD1
v_gene: TRBV7-2
j_gene: TRBJ1-2
abundance: NA
CDR3nt: TGTGCCAGCAGCTCTTACAGGGGCTTCGGCTATGGCTACACCTTC
CDR3aa: CASSSYRGFGYGYTF

d_gene: TRBD1
v_gene: TRBV4-1
j_gene: TRBJ1-6
abundance: NA
CDR3nt: TGCGCCAGCAGCCAAGATAGGACAGGGGGCCGATCACCCCTCCACTTT
CDR3aa: CASSQDRTGGRSPLHF

d_gene: TRBD1
v_gene: TRBV5-1
j_gene: TRBJ1-1
abundance: NA
CDR3nt: TGCGCCACCTCCCCAGTCGGGACAGGGGCGTCGAACACTGAAGCTTTCTTT
CDR3aa: CATSPVGTGASNTEAFF

d_gene: NA
v_gene: TRBV19
j_gene: TRBJ1-1
abundance: NA
CDR3nt: TGTGCCAGTATCCACCTTCCTCCAGGGCGGAACACTGAAGCTTTCTTT
CDR3aa: CASIHLPPGRNTEAFF

d_gene: NA
v_gene: TRBV30
j_gene: TRBJ2-7
abundance: NA
CDR3nt: TGTGCCTGGAGTAAAGCGGGCAACTCCTACGAGCAGTACTTC
CDR3aa: CAWSKAGNSYEQYF

d_gene: TRBD1
v_gene: TRBV27
j_gene: TRBJ1-5
abundance: NA
CDR3nt: TGTGCCAGCAGCGGACAGGATAGCAATCAGCCCCAGCATTTT
CDR3aa: CASSGQDSNQPQHF

d_gene: TRBD2
v_gene: TRBV15
j_gene: TRBJ2-1
abundance: once
CDR3nt: TGTGCCACCAGCAGAACACTAGCGGGGGGGTTCAATGAGCAGTTCTTC
CDR3aa: CATSRTLAGGFNEQFF

d_gene: NA
v_gene: TRBV5-1
j_gene: TRBJ1-1
abundance: NA
CDR3nt: TGCGCCAGCAGCTTGGGGCAGGACACTGAAGCTTTCTTT
CDR3aa: CASSLGQDTEAFF

d_gene: NA
v_gene: TRBV2
j_gene: TRBJ1-5
abundance: few
CDR3nt: TGTGCCAGCGCAGACAGGAATGGCAATCAGCCCCAGCATTTT
CDR3aa: CASADRNGNQPQHF

d_gene: NA
v_gene: TRBV2
j_gene: TRBJ1-5
abundance: NA
CDR3nt: TGTGCCAGCAGCCCCGAGGGTGCAGATCAGCCCCAGCATTTT
CDR3aa: CASSPEGADQPQHF

d_gene: NA
v_gene: TRBV30
j_gene: TRBJ1-2
abundance: NA
CDR3nt: TGTGCCTGGAGTAGGGAGTTTAACTATGGCTACACCTTC
CDR3aa: CAWSREFNYGYTF

d_gene: NA
v_gene: TRBV28
j_gene: TRBJ1-2
abundance: NA
CDR3nt: TGTGCCAGCAGTTTATTGGGTTCTCGGGGCTATGGCTACACCTTC
CDR3aa: CASSLLGSRGYGYTF

d_gene: TRBD1
v_gene: TRBV25-1
j_gene: TRBJ1-4
abundance: NA
CDR3nt: TGTGCCAGCAGTCCAACAGGGGGTGGGGAAAAACTGTTTTTT
CDR3aa: CASSPTGGGEKLFF

d_gene: NA
v_gene: TRBV18
j_gene: TRBJ1-1
abundance: NA
CDR3nt: TGTGCCAGCTTCGCCGAGGGGAGGGTGAACACTGAAGCTTTCTTT
CDR3aa: CASFAEGRVNTEAFF

d_gene: NA
v_gene: TRBV5-6
j_gene: TRBJ2-7
abundance: NA
CDR3nt: TGTGCCAGCAGACATCGAGGGGGAGCCTTTTACGAGCAGTACTTC
CDR3aa: CASRHRGGAFYEQYF

d_gene: TRBD2
v_gene: TRBV7-9
j_gene: TRBJ2-3
abundance: NA
CDR3nt: TGTGCCAGCACCTTGGTGGGCGGGGGATTGGCAGATACGCAGTATTTT
CDR3aa: CASTLVGGGLADTQYF

d_gene: NA
v_gene: TRBV2
j_gene: TRBJ1-4
abundance: NA
CDR3nt: TGTGCCAGCAGTGAATTTAAGGGGGAGAGAGAAAAACTGTTTTTT
CDR3aa: CASSEFKGEREKLFF